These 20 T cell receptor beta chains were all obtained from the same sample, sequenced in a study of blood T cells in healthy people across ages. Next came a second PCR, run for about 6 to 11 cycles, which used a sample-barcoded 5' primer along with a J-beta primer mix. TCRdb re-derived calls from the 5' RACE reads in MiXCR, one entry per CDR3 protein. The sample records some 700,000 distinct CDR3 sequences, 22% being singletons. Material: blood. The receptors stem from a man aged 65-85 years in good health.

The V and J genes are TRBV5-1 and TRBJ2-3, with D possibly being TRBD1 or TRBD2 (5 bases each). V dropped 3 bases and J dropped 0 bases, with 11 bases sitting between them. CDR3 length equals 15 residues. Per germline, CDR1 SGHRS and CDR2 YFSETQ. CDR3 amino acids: CASSSGTISTDTQYF. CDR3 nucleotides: TGCGCCAGCAGCTCCGGGACGATTAGCACAGATACGCAGTATTTT. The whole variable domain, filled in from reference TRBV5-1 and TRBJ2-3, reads KAGVTQTPRYLIKTRGQQVTLSCSPISGHRSVSWYQQTPGQGLQFLFEYFSETQRNKGNFPGRFSGRQFSNSRSEMNVSTLELGDSALYLCASSSGTISTDTQYFGPGTRLTVL.

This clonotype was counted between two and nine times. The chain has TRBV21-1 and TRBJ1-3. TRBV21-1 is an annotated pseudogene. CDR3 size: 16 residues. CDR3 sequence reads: CASSKDRSLSGNTIYF. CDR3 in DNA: TGTGCCAGCAGCAAAGACAGGTCCCTCTCTGGAAACACCATATATTTT.

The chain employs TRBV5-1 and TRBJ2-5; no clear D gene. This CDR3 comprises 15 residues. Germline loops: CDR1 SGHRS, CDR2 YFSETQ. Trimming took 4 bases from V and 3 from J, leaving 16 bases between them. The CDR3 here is CASSGWIGIEETQYF. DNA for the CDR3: TGCGCCAGCAGCGGCTGGATAGGGATCGAAGAGACCCAGTACTTC.

CDR3 region: CASTSTGVSTDTQYF. Here the CDR3 DNA reads TGTGCCAGCACCTCAACAGGGGTTAGCACAGATACGCAGTATTTT. V is TRBV7-8 and J is TRBJ2-3; 7 positions match TRBD1. CDR1 and CDR2 from the germline V gene are SGHVS and FQNEAQ. The V and J ends lost 7 bases and 0 bases, in that order; junction bases with no gene match: 7. CDR3 length equals 15 residues.

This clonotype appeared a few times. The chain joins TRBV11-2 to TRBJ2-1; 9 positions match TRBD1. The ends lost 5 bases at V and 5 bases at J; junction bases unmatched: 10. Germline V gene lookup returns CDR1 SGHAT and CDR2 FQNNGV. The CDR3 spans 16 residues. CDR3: CASSRNTGGGHNEQFF. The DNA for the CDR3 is TGTGCCAGCAGCCGAAACACAGGGGGCGGCCACAATGAGCAGTTCTTC.

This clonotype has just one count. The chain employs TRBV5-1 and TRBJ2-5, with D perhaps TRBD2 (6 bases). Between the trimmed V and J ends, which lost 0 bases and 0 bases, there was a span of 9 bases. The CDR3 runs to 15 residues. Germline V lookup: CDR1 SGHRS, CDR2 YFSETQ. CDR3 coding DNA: TGCGCCAGCAGCTTGGTGACTAGATACCAAGAGACCCAGTACTTC. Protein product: CASSLVTRYQETQYF.

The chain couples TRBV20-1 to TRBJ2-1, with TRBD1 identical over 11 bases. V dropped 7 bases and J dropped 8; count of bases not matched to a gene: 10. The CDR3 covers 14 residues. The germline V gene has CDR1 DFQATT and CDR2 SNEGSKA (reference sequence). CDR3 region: CSVTTGTGGDEQFF. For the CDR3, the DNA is TGCAGTGTTACGACCGGGACAGGGGGGGATGAGCAGTTCTTC.

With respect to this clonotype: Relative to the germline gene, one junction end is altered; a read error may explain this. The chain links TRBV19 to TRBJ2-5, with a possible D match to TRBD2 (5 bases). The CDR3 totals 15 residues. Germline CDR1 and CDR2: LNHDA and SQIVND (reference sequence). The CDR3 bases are TGTGCCAGCAGTATAACGGCAGGAGGTGTGGAGACCCAGTACTTC. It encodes CASSITAGGVETQYF.

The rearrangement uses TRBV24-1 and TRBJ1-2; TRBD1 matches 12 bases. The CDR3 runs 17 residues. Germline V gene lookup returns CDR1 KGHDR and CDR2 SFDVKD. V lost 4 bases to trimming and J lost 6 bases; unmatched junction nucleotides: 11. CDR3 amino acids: CATSESGTGGRVDGYTF. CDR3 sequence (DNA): TGTGCCACCAGTGAGTCCGGGACAGGGGGCCGGGTCGATGGCTACACCTTC.

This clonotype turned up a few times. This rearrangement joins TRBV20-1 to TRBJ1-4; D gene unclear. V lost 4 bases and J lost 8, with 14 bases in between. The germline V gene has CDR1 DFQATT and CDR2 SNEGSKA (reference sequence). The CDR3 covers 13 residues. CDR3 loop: CSATPGPEEKLFF. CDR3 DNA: TGCAGTGCTACCCCTGGACCAGAAGAAAAACTGTTTTTT.

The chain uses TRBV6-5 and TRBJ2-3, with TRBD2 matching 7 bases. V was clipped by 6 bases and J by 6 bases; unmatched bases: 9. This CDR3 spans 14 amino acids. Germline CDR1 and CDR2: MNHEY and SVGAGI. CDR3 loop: CASRSELASDTQYF. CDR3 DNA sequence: TGTGCCAGCAGGTCGGAACTAGCGAGTGATACGCAGTATTTT.

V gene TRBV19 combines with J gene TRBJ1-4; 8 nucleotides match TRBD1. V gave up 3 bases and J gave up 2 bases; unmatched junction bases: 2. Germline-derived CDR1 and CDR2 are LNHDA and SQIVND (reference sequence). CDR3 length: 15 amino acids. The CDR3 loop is CASSIYRGTNEKLFF. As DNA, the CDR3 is TGTGCCAGTAGTATTTACAGGGGGACTAATGAAAAACTGTTTTTT.

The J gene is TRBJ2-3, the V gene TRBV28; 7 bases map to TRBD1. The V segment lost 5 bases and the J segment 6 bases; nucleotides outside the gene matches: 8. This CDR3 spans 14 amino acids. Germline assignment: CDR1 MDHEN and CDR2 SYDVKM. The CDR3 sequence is CASSGTEGWDTQYF. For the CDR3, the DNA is TGTGCCAGCAGTGGGACAGAGGGATGGGATACGCAGTATTTT.

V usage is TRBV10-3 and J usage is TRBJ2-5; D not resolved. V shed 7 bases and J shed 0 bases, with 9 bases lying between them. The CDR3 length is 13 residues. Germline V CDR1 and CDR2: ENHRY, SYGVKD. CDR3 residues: CAIKLGDQETQYF. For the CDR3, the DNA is TGTGCCATCAAACTTGGAGACCAAGAGACCCAGTACTTC.

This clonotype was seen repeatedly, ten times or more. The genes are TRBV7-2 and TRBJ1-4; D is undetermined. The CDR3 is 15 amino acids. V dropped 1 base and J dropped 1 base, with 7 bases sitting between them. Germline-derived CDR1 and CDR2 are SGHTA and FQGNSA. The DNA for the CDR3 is TGTGCCAGCAGCTTAGGCAGCCTAACTAATGAAAAACTGTTTTTT. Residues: CASSLGSLTNEKLFF.

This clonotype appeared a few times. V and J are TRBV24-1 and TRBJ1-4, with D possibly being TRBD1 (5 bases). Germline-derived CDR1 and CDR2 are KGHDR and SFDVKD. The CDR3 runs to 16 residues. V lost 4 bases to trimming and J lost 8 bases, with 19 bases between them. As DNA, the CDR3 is TGTGCCACCAGTGAACCCGGCGGGACGGCCCCCGAAAAACTGTTTTTT. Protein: CATSEPGGTAPEKLFF.

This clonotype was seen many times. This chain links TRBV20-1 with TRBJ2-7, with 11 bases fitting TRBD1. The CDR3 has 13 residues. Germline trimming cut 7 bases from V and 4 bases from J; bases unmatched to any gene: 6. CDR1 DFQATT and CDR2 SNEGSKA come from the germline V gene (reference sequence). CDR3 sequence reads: CSVPGQGVYEQYF. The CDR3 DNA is TGCAGTGTGCCGGGACAGGGGGTATACGAGCAGTACTTC.

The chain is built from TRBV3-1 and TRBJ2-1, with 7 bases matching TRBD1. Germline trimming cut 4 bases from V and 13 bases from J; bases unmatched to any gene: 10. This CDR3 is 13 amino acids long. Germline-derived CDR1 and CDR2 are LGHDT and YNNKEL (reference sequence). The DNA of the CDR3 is TGTGCCAGCAGCCGAAACTTGGGACAGAATCAGTTCTTC. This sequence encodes CASSRNLGQNQFF.

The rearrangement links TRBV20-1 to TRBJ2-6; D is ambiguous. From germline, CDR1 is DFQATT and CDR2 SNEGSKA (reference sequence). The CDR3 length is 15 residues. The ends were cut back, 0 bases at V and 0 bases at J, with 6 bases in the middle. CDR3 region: CSARDTYSGANVLTF. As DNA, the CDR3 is TGCAGTGCTAGAGATACCTACTCTGGGGCCAACGTCCTGACTTTC.

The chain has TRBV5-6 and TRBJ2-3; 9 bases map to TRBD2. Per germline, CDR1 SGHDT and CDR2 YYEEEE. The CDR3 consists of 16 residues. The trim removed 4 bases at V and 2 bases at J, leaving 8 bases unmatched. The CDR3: CASSRLLAGTTDTQYF. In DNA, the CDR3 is TGTGCCAGCAGCCGGCTACTAGCGGGTACCACAGATACGCAGTATTTT.